This T cell receptor (beta chain) was identified during a study of blood T cell repertoires in COVID-19. Study in general: The analysed material was cDNA or gDNA that came from T cells, B-cell-depleted T cells, or PBMCs.

This clone is a singleton in its sample. The CDR3 consists of 15 residues. V gave up 6 bases and J gave up 6 bases; unmatched junction bases: 8. CDR1 and CDR2 (germline): LNHDA, SQIVND (reference sequence). TCRdb's copy holds only in-frame clones and misses some; the assay was immunoSEQ multiplex PCR. Found here are 81,000 or so clones, about nine tenths of them singletons; the top ten hold approximately 12%. The clonotype was recovered from a man between 65 and 80 years old with active or convalescent COVID-19. The sample taken for sequencing was peripheral blood. This chain links TRBV19 with TRBJ1-4; the match to TRBD1 covers 9 bases. CDR3 sequence: CASRSWTGEYEKLFF. The CDR3 nucleotides are TGTGCCAGTAGGTCCTGGACAGGGGAATATGAAAAACTGTTTTTT.